This TCR beta chain was identified during a study of response to subunit inactivated influenza vaccine. Study-wide findings and caveats: Authors suggested each seasonal influenza vaccination recruits few new T cells.

The CDR3 has 14 residues. TCRdb used MiXCR to reprocess the RT-PCR reads, holding one entry per CDR3 protein. The table shows more than 250,000 distinct CDR3 sequences, with roughly a fifth occurring only once. This clonotype has more than one count but fewer than ten. Its antigen is not identified. The sequences come from PBMCs from blood, collected approximately 22 months after vaccination. The chain carries TRBV21-1 and TRBJ1-1; the listed D gene, TRBD1, was not tested against the DNA. TRBV21-1 is an annotated pseudogene. The sequence derives from a man aged 50-75 years who received an inactivated influenza vaccine. CDR3 in DNA: TGTGCCAGCAGCGAAAATCCAGGGGACACTGAAGCTTTCTTT. It codes for CASSENPGDTEAFF.